These 5 T cell receptor beta chains were all obtained from the same sample, sequenced in a study of shared clonotypes between healthy human individuals. TCRdb's copy holds only in-frame clones and misses some; the assay was immunoSEQ multiplex PCR. Of about a million clones listed, 65% to 80% are singletons. The sequenced sample consisted of memory CD4+ T cells sorted from blood. Noted subset: CD45RA-negative fraction. The receptors stem from a young man in good health.

The J gene is TRBJ2-4, the V gene TRBV11-2; D uncertain. The CDR3 runs to 15 residues. From germline, CDR1 is SGHAT and CDR2 FQNNGV. Trimming cost V 2 bases and J 0 bases, with 8 bases left between them. CDR3 coding DNA: TGTGCCAGCAGCTTAACCCAGTTAGCCAAAAACATTCAGTACTTC. The encoded protein is CASSLTQLAKNIQYF.

This clone was seen once. This sample also contains other DNA sequences that code for the same CDR3. The chain uses TRBV6-5 and TRBJ2-6, with D tentatively TRBD1 (5 bases). V lost 4 bases and J 0 bases, leaving 7 bases between the germline ends. Germline CDR1 and CDR2: MNHEY and SVGAGI. The CDR3 runs 15 residues. In DNA, the CDR3 is TGTGCCAGCAGTTCAGGGTTCTCTGGGGCCAACGTCCTGACTTTC. Translation: CASSSGFSGANVLTF.

The sample holds one count of this clone. The genes are TRBV7-2 and TRBJ1-1, with D perhaps TRBD1 (6 bases). Germline-derived CDR1 and CDR2 are SGHTA and FQGNSA. CDR3 length equals 15 residues. The V end lost 4 bases, the J end lost 4 bases, and 16 bases lay between the germline ends. CDR3: CASSSQTGLITEAFF. The CDR3 nucleotides read TGTGCCAGCAGCTCCCAGACAGGCTTAATCACTGAAGCTTTCTTT.

This clone was seen a single time. The CDR3 DNA follows: TGTGCCAGCAGTCCAGCTGGAAGGGGCGTTGAAAAACTGTTTTTT. This codes for CASSPAGRGVEKLFF. This chain connects TRBV25-1 to TRBJ1-4; a possible D gene is TRBD1 (5 bases). CDR3 length equals 15 residues. CDR1 and CDR2 (germline): MGHDK, SYGVNS. V was trimmed by 5 bases and J by 7 bases, leaving 17 bases between them.

V is TRBV19 and J is TRBJ2-1, with TRBD2 identical over 7 bases. Germline values: CDR1 LNHDA, CDR2 SQIVND (reference sequence). Trimming at V came to 1 base and at J to 8 bases, leaving 8 bases not matched to a gene. CDR3 size: 15 residues. The CDR3 loop is CASSIGGRAPDEQFF. The CDR3, as DNA: TGTGCCAGTAGTATAGGAGGGAGGGCCCCCGATGAGCAGTTCTTC. Filled out from reference TRBV19 and TRBJ2-1, the complete variable domain reads DGGITQSPKYLFRKEGQNVTLSCEQNLNHDAMYWYRQDPGQGLRLIYYSQIVNDFQKGDIAEGYSVSREKKESFPLTVTSAQKNPTAFYLCASSIGGRAPDEQFFGPGTRLTVL.